This TCR beta chain was sequenced for a study of OX40 agonist ivuxolimab in advanced cancers. The CDR3 sequence is 16 residues long. The V segment lost 4 bases and the J segment 6 bases; nucleotides outside the gene matches: 12. CDR1 and CDR2 from the germline V gene are MGHRA and YSYEKL. Concerning this clone itself: Its target is not known.

Sequencing used immunoSEQ multiplex PCR; TCRdb keeps in-frame clones, though not all of them. The table includes about 15,000 clones, 80% detected once. Broader study findings: No antigen was identified for the clonally expanded peripheral T cells.

The clonotype originates from an adult with an advanced solid tumor such as melanoma, head and neck, liver or kidney cancer. This sample comprised CD4+ or CD8+ T cells sorted from blood, obtained in a trial of the OX40 agonist ivuxolimab. The chain carries TRBV4-1 and TRBJ2-7; TRBD1 agrees at 10 bases. The CDR3 sequence: CASSLLPGTGALEQYF. In DNA, the CDR3 is TGCGCCAGCAGCCTTTTACCCGGGACAGGGGCCCTCGAGCAGTACTTC.